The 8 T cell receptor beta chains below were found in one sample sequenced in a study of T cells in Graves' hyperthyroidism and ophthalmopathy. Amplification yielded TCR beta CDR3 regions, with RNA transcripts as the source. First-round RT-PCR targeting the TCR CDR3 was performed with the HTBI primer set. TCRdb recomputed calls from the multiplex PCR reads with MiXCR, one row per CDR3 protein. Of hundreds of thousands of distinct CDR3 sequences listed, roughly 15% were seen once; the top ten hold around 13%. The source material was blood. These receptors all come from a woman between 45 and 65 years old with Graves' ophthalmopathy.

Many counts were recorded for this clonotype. Written as DNA, the CDR3 is TGTGCCAGCTCACGGGCCGCAGGTGGAAACACCATATATTTT. Protein sequence: CASSRAAGGNTIYF. This rearrangement joins TRBV18 to TRBJ1-3; no reliable D call. The V and J ends lost 4 bases and 3 bases respectively, with 10 bases between them. This CDR3 has 14 amino acids. In germline, CDR1 is KGHSH, CDR2 LQKENI.

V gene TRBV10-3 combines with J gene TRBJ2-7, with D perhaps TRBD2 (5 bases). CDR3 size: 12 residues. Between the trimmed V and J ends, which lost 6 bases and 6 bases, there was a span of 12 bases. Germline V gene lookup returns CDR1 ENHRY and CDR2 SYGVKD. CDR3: CAISRRDGEQYF. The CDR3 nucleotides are TGTGCCATCAGCCGACGGGATGGCGAGCAGTACTTC.

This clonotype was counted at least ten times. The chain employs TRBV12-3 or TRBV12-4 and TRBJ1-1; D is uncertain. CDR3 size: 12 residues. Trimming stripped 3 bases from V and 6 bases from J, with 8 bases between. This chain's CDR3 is CASSLGNPEAFF. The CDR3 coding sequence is TGTGCCAGCAGTTTGGGTAACCCTGAAGCTTTCTTT.

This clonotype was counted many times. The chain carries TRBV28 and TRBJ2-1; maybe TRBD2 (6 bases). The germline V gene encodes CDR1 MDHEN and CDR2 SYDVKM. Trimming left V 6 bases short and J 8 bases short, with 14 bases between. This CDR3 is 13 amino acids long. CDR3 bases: TGTGCCAGCAGCCGGGGACTTATCGATGAGCAGTTCTTC. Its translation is CASSRGLIDEQFF.

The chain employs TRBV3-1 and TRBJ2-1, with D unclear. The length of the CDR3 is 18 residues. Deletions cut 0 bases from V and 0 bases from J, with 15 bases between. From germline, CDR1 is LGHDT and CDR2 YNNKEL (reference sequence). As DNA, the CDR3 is TGTGCCAGCAGCCAAGAGAGCATCCGCGGCCACTCCTACAATGAGCAGTTCTTC. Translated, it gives CASSQESIRGHSYNEQFF.

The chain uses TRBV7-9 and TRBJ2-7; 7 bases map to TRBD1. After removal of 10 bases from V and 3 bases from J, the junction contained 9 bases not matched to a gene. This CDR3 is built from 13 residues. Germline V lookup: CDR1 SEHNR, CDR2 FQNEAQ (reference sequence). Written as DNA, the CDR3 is TGTGCCATCGGGACAGCCTTATTCTACGAGCAGTACTTC. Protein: CAIGTALFYEQYF.

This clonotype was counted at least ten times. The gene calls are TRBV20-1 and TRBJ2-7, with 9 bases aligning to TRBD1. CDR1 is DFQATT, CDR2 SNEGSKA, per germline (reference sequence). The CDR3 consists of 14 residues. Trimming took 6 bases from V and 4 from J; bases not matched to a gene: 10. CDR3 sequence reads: CSAKRGDRVYEQYF. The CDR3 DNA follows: TGCAGTGCCAAAAGGGGGGACAGGGTTTACGAGCAGTACTTC.

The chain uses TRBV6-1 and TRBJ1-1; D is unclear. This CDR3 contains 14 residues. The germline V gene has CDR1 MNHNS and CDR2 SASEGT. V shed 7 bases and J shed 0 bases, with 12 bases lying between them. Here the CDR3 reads CASTHQNLNTEAFF. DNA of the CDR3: TGTGCCAGCACCCACCAGAATCTGAACACTGAAGCTTTCTTT.